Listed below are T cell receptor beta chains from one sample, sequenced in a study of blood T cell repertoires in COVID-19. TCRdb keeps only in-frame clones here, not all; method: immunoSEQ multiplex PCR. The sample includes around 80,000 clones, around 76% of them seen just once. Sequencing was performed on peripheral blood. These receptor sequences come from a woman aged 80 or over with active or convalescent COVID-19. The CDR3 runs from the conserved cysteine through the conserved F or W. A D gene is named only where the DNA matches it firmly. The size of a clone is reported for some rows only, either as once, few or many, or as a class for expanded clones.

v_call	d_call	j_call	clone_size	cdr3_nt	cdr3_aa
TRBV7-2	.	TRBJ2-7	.	TGTGCCAGCAGCTTAGATTCAGGGAATTACGAGCAGTACTTC	CASSLDSGNYEQYF
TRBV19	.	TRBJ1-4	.	TGTGCCAGTAGTCCCTCAGTGCTTCCGAATGAAAAACTGTTTTTT	CASSPSVLPNEKLFF
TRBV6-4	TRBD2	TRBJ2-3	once	TGTGCCAGCAGTGAGACGGGGGGGGCCGCAGATACGCAGTATTTT	CASSETGGAADTQYF
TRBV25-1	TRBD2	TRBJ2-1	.	TGTGCCAGCAGTGACGTAGCGGGGGAGTTCTTC	CASSDVAGEFF
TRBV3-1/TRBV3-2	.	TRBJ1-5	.	TGTGCCAGCAGCCAAGGGGGCGTTGGGCGCAATCAGCCCCAGCATTTT	CASSQGGVGRNQPQHF
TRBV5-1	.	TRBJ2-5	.	TGCGCCAGCAGCTCCGGCCGGACTGTCGGTGAGACCCAGTACTTC	CASSSGRTVGETQYF
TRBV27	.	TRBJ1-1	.	TGTGCCAGCAGTTTATCGAGGGGGGGAGGCACTGAAGCTTTCTTT	CASSLSRGGGTEAFF
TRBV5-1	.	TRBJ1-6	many	TGCGCCAGCAGCTTGGTGGGGCAGTTCTCCTATAATTCACCCCTCCACTTT	CASSLVGQFSYNSPLHF
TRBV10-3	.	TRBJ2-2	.	TGTGCCATCAGGACAGAGAACACCGGGGAGCTGTTTTTT	CAIRTENTGELFF
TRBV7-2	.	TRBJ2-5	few	TGTGCCAGCAGCCTAAATATCGTGGAGACCCAGTACTTC	CASSLNIVETQYF
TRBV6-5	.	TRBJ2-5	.	TGTGCCAGCAGCTTCGGGGGGCGGGAGACCCAGTACTTC	CASSFGGRETQYF
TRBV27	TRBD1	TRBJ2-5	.	TGTGCCAGCAGTTACGAGGGGGCTCGGCAAGAGACCCAGTACTTC	CASSYEGARQETQYF
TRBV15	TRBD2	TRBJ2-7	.	TGTGCCACCAGCAGAGATCTAGCGGGGTACGAGCAGTACTTC	CATSRDLAGYEQYF
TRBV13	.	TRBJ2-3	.	TGTGCCAGCAGCTTAAGGGGGTCGTTGCAGGGCACAGATACGCAGTATTTT	CASSLRGSLQGTDTQYF
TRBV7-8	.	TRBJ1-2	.	TGTGCCAGCAGCTTTGATGCGGATTCCCTCTATGGCTACACCTTC	CASSFDADSLYGYTF
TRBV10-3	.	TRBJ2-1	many	TGTGCCATCACGGACCTCGGGGGTACCTACAATGAGCAGTTCTTC	CAITDLGGTYNEQFF
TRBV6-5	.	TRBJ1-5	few	TGTGCCAGCAGTACCGGGGGTCTCGGTCAGCCCCAGCATTTT	CASSTGGLGQPQHF
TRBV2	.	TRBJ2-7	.	TGTGCCAGCAGTGAAGCGTCACAGGGCTACGAGCAGTACTTC	CASSEASQGYEQYF
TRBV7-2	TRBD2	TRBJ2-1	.	TGTGCCAGCAGACCGCTCAGTAGCGGGGGCAGAGATGAGCAGTTCTTC	CASRPLSSGGRDEQFF
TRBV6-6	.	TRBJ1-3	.	TGTGCCAGCAGGATCCGGGACATTCGGGGAAACACCATATATTTT	CASRIRDIRGNTIYF
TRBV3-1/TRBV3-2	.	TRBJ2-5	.	TGTGCCAGCAGCCAAGATCGTGACAACCAAGAGACCCAGTACTTC	CASSQDRDNQETQYF
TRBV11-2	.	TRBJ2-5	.	TGTGCCAGCAGCCCCAACAGGGAGACCCAGTACTTC	CASSPNRETQYF
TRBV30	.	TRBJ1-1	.	TGTGCCTGGAGTTCCGGGAACACTGAAGCTTTCTTT	CAWSSGNTEAFF
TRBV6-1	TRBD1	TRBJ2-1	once	TGTGCCAGCAGTGAAGACCTGACAGGGGGTGAGCAGTTCTTC	CASSEDLTGGEQFF
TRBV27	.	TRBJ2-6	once	TGTGCCAGCAGTTTCCAGGGCGGGAACTCTGGGGCCAACGTCCTGACTTTC	CASSFQGGNSGANVLTF
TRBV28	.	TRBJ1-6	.	TGTGCCAGCAGTTTCGGTAATTCACCCCTCCACTTT	CASSFGNSPLHF
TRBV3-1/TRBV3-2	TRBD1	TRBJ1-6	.	TGTGCCAGCAGCCCCCGTGGGACAGGGAATGTCCTTAATAATTCACCCCTCCACTTT	CASSPRGTGNVLNNSPLHF
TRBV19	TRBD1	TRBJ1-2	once	TGTGCCAGTAACCCCACAGGGGGCGGCTACACCTTC	CASNPTGGGYTF
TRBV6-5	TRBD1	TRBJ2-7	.	TGTGCCAGCAGAAGACAGGGGGACTCCTACGAGCAGTACTTC	CASRRQGDSYEQYF
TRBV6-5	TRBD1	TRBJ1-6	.	TGTGCCAGCACGGACAGGGGTGGTTATAATTCACCCCTCCACTTT	CASTDRGGYNSPLHF
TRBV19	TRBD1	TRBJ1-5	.	TGTGCCAGCACGACCGGGACAGGGAACCAGCCCCAGCATTTT	CASTTGTGNQPQHF
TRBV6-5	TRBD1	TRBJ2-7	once	TGTGCCAGCGAACAGGGGCGGCGGGACGAGCAGTACTTC	CASEQGRRDEQYF
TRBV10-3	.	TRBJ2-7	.	TGTGCCATCAGTGAGTCGACAGGTAGCTACGAGCAGTACTTC	CAISESTGSYEQYF
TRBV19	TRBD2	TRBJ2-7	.	TGTGCCAGTAGTTCGACTAGCGGTTCGAGCTCCTACGAGCAGTACTTC	CASSSTSGSSSYEQYF
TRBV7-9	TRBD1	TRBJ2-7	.	TGTGCCAGCAGCCTGGGACAGGGATTCGGAGAGCAGTACTTC	CASSLGQGFGEQYF
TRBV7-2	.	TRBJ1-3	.	TGTGCCAGCAGCTTAGTAGCGGGTGGCATCTCCTCTGGAAACACCATATATTTT	CASSLVAGGISSGNTIYF
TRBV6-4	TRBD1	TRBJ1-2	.	TGTGCCAGCAGTGACTCGCCTAACAGGGGGGGCTACACCTTC	CASSDSPNRGGYTF
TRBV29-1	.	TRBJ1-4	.	TGCAGCGTTTCCGGCGGCTATAATGAAAAACTGTTTTTT	CSVSGGYNEKLFF
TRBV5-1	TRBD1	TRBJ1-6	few	TGCGCCAGCAGCTTGGAGACAGGGTTATCACCCCTCCACTTT	CASSLETGLSPLHF
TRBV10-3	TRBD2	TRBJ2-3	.	TGTGCCATCAGTGATTTCGGGACTAGCGGGGGGGGCACAGATACGCAGTATTTT	CAISDFGTSGGGTDTQYF
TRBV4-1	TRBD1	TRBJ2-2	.	TGCGCCAGCAGCCAACCGGGACAGGGCACCGGGGAGCTGTTTTTT	CASSQPGQGTGELFF
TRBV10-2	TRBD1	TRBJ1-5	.	TGCGCCAGCAAGAAAGGACAGGGGATTCAGCCCCAGCATTTT	CASKKGQGIQPQHF
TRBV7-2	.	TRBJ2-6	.	TGTGCCAGCAGCCGCTGGGGGCGGCAGGATCACTCTGGGGCCAACGTCCTGACTTTC	CASSRWGRQDHSGANVLTF
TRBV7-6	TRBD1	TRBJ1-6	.	TGTGCCAGCAGCTTAGGACAGGGGCAGTCCTATAATTCACCCCTCCACTTT	CASSLGQGQSYNSPLHF
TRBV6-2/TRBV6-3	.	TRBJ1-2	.	TGTGCCAGCAGCCCCCAGGGATCCTATGGCTACACCTTC	CASSPQGSYGYTF
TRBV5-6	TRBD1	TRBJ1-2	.	TGTGCCAGTAAATTCGACAGGGGGCAAGGCTACACCTTC	CASKFDRGQGYTF
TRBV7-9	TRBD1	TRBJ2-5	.	TGTGCCAGCAGCTTAGCGGGGGACAGGGCAGAGACCCAGTACTTC	CASSLAGDRAETQYF